A selection of T cell receptor beta chains follows, all from one sample in a study of cytomegalovirus exposure and HLA in healthy donors. Clones were read by immunoSEQ multiplex PCR, and TCRdb kept only the in-frame ones, dropping some. The profile shows approximately 150,000 clones, roughly 86% of them singletons. Sequenced material: PBMCs. Receptors originate from a man between 18 and 29 years old in good health and CMV-seropositive. Each CDR3 is given with its conserved first and last residue. Fields, in order: V gene, D gene, J gene, clone size, CDR3 protein, CDR3 DNA. The D gene is left open where the match is weak. Size is omitted from some rows. Given values are once, few, many or a class for expanded clones.

>TRBV27|.|TRBJ1-2|.
CASSTGLANYGYTF
TGTGCCAGCAGCACGGGTCTAGCTAACTATGGCTACACCTTC
>TRBV18|.|TRBJ2-7|.
CASSGGNEQYF
TGTGCCAGCTCAGGAGGGAACGAGCAGTACTTC
>TRBV4-2|TRBD2|TRBJ2-1|.
CASRRGGEQFF
TGTGCCAGCAGACGCGGGGGTGAGCAGTTCTTC
>TRBV5-1|TRBD1|TRBJ1-5|.
CASSLEGQGNQPQHF
TGCGCCAGCAGCTTGGAGGGACAGGGGAATCAGCCCCAGCATTTT
>TRBV19|TRBD2|TRBJ2-7|.
CASSWSAGDYEQYF
TGTGCCAGTAGTTGGAGTGCGGGGGACTACGAGCAGTACTTC
>TRBV14|TRBD1|TRBJ2-7|.
CASSQDLRGGEVWGTYYEQYF
TGTGCCAGCAGCCAAGATCTAAGAGGGGGCGAGGTTTGGGGAACGTACTACGAGCAGTACTTC
>TRBV9|TRBD1|TRBJ1-1|few
CASSVSPGGGSEAFF
TGTGCCAGCAGCGTATCTCCAGGGGGCGGATCTGAAGCTTTCTTT
>TRBV6-1|TRBD1|TRBJ1-5|.
CASSDRGRGNQPQHF
TGTGCCAGCAGTGACAGGGGGCGAGGGAATCAGCCCCAGCATTTT
>TRBV4-3|TRBD1|TRBJ1-2|.
CASSQRGLGGFNDYGYTF
TGCGCCAGCAGCCAAAGGGGGCTGGGGGGCTTTAACGACTATGGCTACACCTTC
>TRBV9|TRBD2|TRBJ2-3|.
CASSVELAGPDTQYF
TGTGCCAGCAGCGTAGAACTAGCGGGGCCAGATACGCAGTATTTT
>TRBV4-3|TRBD1|TRBJ2-1|.
CASSQGDRDSEQFF
TGCGCCAGCAGCCAAGGGGACCGGGACAGCGAGCAGTTCTTC
>TRBV4-1|.|TRBJ2-1|.
CASSLFETASSYNEQFF
TGCGCCAGCAGCCTCTTCGAGACAGCGAGCTCCTACAATGAGCAGTTCTTC
>TRBV2|.|TRBJ1-6|.
CASSGPLNSPLHF
TGTGCCAGCAGTGGGCCCTTGAATTCACCCCTCCACTTT
>TRBV18|TRBD1|TRBJ2-2|.
CASSPSGTGFGELFF
TGTGCCAGCTCACCCTCCGGGACAGGGTTCGGGGAGCTGTTTTTT
>TRBV5-1|TRBD2|TRBJ2-3|.
CASSGTTGADTQYF
TGCGCCAGCAGCGGGACTACTGGGGCAGATACGCAGTATTTT
>TRBV28|.|TRBJ1-1|.
CASTTGSLSTEAFF
TGTGCCAGCACCACGGGATCTTTATCCACTGAAGCTTTCTTT
>TRBV7-6|.|TRBJ2-2|.
CASSLGVGTKVTGELFF
TGTGCCAGCAGCTTAGGGGTCGGGACAAAAGTCACCGGGGAGCTGTTTTTT
>TRBV9|TRBD2|TRBJ2-7|.
CASSVGGGESYEQYF
TGTGCCAGCAGCGTAGGGGGGGGAGAGTCCTACGAGCAGTACTTC
>TRBV5-1|.|TRBJ2-7|.
CASRTSPGIYEQYF
TGCGCCAGCAGGACAAGTCCAGGGATCTACGAGCAGTACTTC
>TRBV6-4|.|TRBJ2-1|few
CASSVTNDYNEQFF
TGTGCCAGCAGTGTGACTAACGACTACAATGAGCAGTTCTTC
>TRBV9|.|TRBJ1-2|.
CASSASGATNYGYTF
TGTGCCAGCAGCGCCTCAGGGGCCACTAACTATGGCTACACCTTC
>TRBV15|.|TRBJ2-2|.
CATRTGRGTGELFF
TGTGCCACCAGGACAGGTCGCGGCACCGGGGAGCTGTTTTTT
>TRBV29-1|.|TRBJ1-2|.
CSVAWEIDYGYTF
TGCAGCGTTGCTTGGGAGATCGACTATGGCTACACCTTC
>TRBV28|TRBD2|TRBJ2-7|.
CASSFTLAGGPSSYEQYF
TGTGCCAGCAGTTTTACCCTAGCGGGAGGTCCGAGCTCCTACGAGCAGTACTTC
>TRBV9|TRBD1|TRBJ2-7|.
CASSVAGTGVEQYF
TGTGCCAGCAGCGTGGCCGGGACAGGGGTCGAGCAGTACTTC
>TRBV11-2|TRBD2|TRBJ2-1|.
CASTRLAVNEQFF
TGTGCCAGCACCAGACTAGCGGTTAATGAGCAGTTCTTC
>TRBV6-5|TRBD1|TRBJ2-1|.
CASSLQGARNEQFF
TGTGCCAGCAGTTTACAGGGGGCTAGGAATGAGCAGTTCTTC